The present TCR beta chain was sequenced within a study of CD8 T cells in Susac syndrome. The wider study: About 6 sequenced Susac syndrome patients had clinically active disease, while about 8 were in remission.

This CDR3 is built from 15 residues. Germline V gives CDR1 SGHTA, CDR2 FQGNSA. The germline V and J ends were trimmed by 0 bases and 8 bases, with 16 bases remaining between them. Points from the study as a whole: In Susac syndrome, the CD4+ T cell repertoires did not show clonal expansion.

The RNA input was roughly 0.45 to 1 ug, and it was reverse transcribed with random hexamers. By means of immunoSEQ multiplex PCR, TCR beta CDR3 spanning 54 Vbeta and 13 Jbeta underwent amplification. TCRdb re-analysed the immunoSEQ multiplex PCR reads in MiXCR, keeping a single row per CDR3 protein. The sample includes 210,000 or so distinct CDR3 sequences, 94% of them seen just once. Worth noting for this clonotype: Its antigen remains unknown.

This sequence was found in a human donor with Susac syndrome. This sequence joins TRBV7-2 and TRBJ1-2; perhaps TRBD1 as D (5 bases). Sequencing was performed on CD4+ T cells from PBMCs. CDR3 in DNA: TGTGCCAGCAGCTTAGCGGGCAGGGCAACGCGGGGCTACACCTTC. Its protein product is CASSLAGRATRGYTF.